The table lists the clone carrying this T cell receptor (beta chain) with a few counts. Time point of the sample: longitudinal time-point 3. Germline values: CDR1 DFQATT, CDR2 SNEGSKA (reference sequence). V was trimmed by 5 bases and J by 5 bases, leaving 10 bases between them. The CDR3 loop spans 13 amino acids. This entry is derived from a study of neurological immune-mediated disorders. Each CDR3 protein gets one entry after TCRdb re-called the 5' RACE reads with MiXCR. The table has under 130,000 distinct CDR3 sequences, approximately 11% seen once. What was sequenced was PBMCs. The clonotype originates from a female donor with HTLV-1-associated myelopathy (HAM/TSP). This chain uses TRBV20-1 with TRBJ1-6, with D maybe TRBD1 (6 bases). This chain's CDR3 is CSAHTGHNSPLHF. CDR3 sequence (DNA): TGCAGTGCTCACACAGGGCATAATTCACCCCTCCACTTT.